The next 27 T cell receptor beta chains were all read from a single sample in a study of blood T cell repertoires in COVID-19 (dated by TCRdb to 2020 to 2022). Library creation used the immunoSEQ multiplex PCR assay. TCRdb carries this immuneACCESS record with in-frame sequences only. Its versions omit some clonotypes, under half of them owing to an unresolved V gene in the studies checked, with the rest unexplained. The sample contains a few hundred thousand clones, more than 75% of them found a single time. Around 1.5% of the sample lies in the top ten. Sequencing used peripheral blood. The receptor source for this set is a woman aged 45-65 years with acute or convalescent COVID-19.

CDR3 nucleotides: TGTGCCAGTAGTACAACTAGCGGGAGCCTCAACGAGCAGTACTTC. This codes for CASSTTSGSLNEQYF. This chain connects TRBV19 to TRBJ2-7, with TRBD2 matching 11 bases. CDR1 and CDR2 from the germline V gene are LNHDA and SQIVND (reference sequence). With 4 bases clipped from V and 5 bases from J, the junction kept 7 bases outside the gene matches. The CDR3 length is 15 residues.

V usage is TRBV4-3 and J usage is TRBJ2-7, with D perhaps TRBD1 (6 bases). The CDR3 contains 15 residues. Per germline, CDR1 LGHNA and CDR2 YSLEER. Trimming shortened V by 4 bases and J by 1 base, and 14 bases separated the two germline ends. CDR3 amino acids: CASSPTGFQSYEQYF. CDR3 sequence (DNA): TGCGCCAGCAGCCCTACAGGGTTTCAATCCTACGAGCAGTACTTC.

Note on this clone: At one of its ends the junction is not consistent with the germline gene, which may arise from a read error. The J gene is TRBJ1-1, the V gene TRBV7-9; D not certain. The CDR3 runs to 14 residues. The germline gives CDR1 SEHNR, CDR2 FQNEAQ (reference sequence). The CDR3 coding sequence is TGTGCCAGCAGCCCTAAACGGGCGGATAGGAAGAGGGTCTTT. Translation gives CASSPKRADRKRVF.

The rearrangement joins TRBV29-1 to TRBJ2-2; no clear D gene. CDR1 is SQVTM, CDR2 ANQGSEA, per germline. The length of the CDR3 is 14 residues. V gave up 3 bases and J gave up 3 bases, with 11 bases separating them. CDR3 bases: TGCAGCGTTGAGTACGGGTGGTACACCGGGGAGCTGTTTTTT. Encoded protein: CSVEYGWYTGELFF.

This clone was recorded a few times. The chain combines TRBV6-5 with TRBJ2-7, with D hard to call. V lost 5 bases and J 5 bases, leaving 13 bases between the germline ends. The CDR3 has 13 amino acids. The germline V gene encodes CDR1 MNHEY and CDR2 SVGAGI. The CDR3 nucleotides read TGTGCCAGCAGTAGAGGTTCCATGAACGAGCAGTACTTC. This sequence encodes CASSRGSMNEQYF.

This clone appeared once. The rearrangement uses TRBV24-1 and TRBJ2-1; 10 bases are a match to TRBD2. Germline V gives CDR1 KGHDR, CDR2 SFDVKD. The V segment lost 0 bases and the J segment 8 bases; nucleotides outside the gene matches: 6. The CDR3 has 16 residues. The CDR3 reads CATSDLGLAGVYEQFF. For the CDR3, the DNA is TGTGCCACCAGTGATTTGGGGCTAGCGGGAGTGTATGAGCAGTTCTTC.

This clone was picked up a small number of times. This chain uses TRBV3-1 (or the pseudogene TRBV3-2) with TRBJ1-2; D uncertain. The germline V gene has CDR1 LGHDT and CDR2 YNNKEL (reference sequence). The CDR3 is 15 residues long. Trimming shortened V by 5 bases and J by 1 base, and 14 bases separated the two germline ends. In DNA, the CDR3 is TGTGCCAGCAGCGAAGCGATAGGGAGTAACTATGGCTACACCTTC. It codes for CASSEAIGSNYGYTF.

The rearrangement uses TRBV5-4 and TRBJ2-2; maybe TRBD2 (6 bases). This CDR3 comprises 15 residues. Trimming stripped 1 base from V and 6 bases from J, with 13 bases between. Per germline, CDR1 SGHNT and CDR2 YYREEE (reference sequence). The CDR3 DNA reads as TGTGCCAGCAGCTTGAAGGATGCTAGCGCCGGGGAGCTGTTTTTT. It specifies CASSLKDASAGELFF.

J is TRBJ1-1 and V is TRBV6-5; D ambiguous. There are 14 residues in the CDR3. Deletions cut 0 bases from V and 1 base from J, with 6 bases between. Germline CDR1 reads MNHEY; CDR2 reads SVGAGI. The DNA for the CDR3 is TGTGCCAGCAGTTACTCCTTCCCGAACACTGAAGCTTTCTTT. Encoded protein: CASSYSFPNTEAFF.

The V call is TRBV7-2, the J call TRBJ2-7, with 8 nucleotides matching TRBD2. This CDR3 spans 18 amino acids. V lost 5 bases and J lost 0; bases outside the gene matches: 15. CDR1 is SGHTA, CDR2 FQGNSA, per germline. CDR3 in DNA: TGTGCCAGCAGCCCTGGGGGTGGGCTAGCGGGCCTCTCCTACGAGCAGTACTTC. Translated: CASSPGGGLAGLSYEQYF. The full variable domain, with the rest looked up from reference TRBV7-2 and TRBJ2-7, is GAGVSQSPSNKVTEKGKDVELRCDPISGHTALYWYRQSLGQGLEFLIYFQGNSAPDKSGLPSDRFSAERTGGSVSTLTIQRTQQEDSAVYLCASSPGGGLAGLSYEQYFGPGTRLTVT.

This sequence joins TRBV2 and TRBJ1-5, with D uncertain. Trimming removed 3 bases at V and 5 bases at J, with 11 bases between. The germline V gene encodes CDR1 SNHLY and CDR2 FYNNEI. There are 14 residues in the CDR3. The CDR3 coding sequence is TGTGCCAGCAGTGAGAACAGCAGGCATCAGCCCCAGCATTTT. This codes for CASSENSRHQPQHF.

The CDR3 loop is CASLLVRNEQFF. The CDR3 coding sequence is TGTGCCAGCCTCTTAGTGCGCAATGAGCAGTTCTTC. This chain links TRBV11-2 with TRBJ2-1; D ambiguous. The CDR3 contains 12 residues. The germline V gene has CDR1 SGHAT and CDR2 FQNNGV. Between the trimmed V and J ends, which lost 8 bases and 6 bases, there was a span of 11 bases.

The sample holds one count of this clone. J is TRBJ2-5 and V is TRBV9; possible D gene TRBD2, 6 bases. The V end lost 2 bases, the J end lost 5 bases, and 19 bases lay between the germline ends. The germline CDR1 and CDR2 sequences are SGDLS and YYNGEE. This CDR3 region has 16 residues. CDR3: CASSVRRDAPWETQYF. DNA of the CDR3: TGTGCCAGCAGCGTCAGGCGGGACGCCCCGTGGGAGACCCAGTACTTC.

The chain links TRBV19 to TRBJ1-1; TRBD1 is a possible D gene (5 bases). Germline CDR1 LNHDA, CDR2 SQIVND (reference sequence). The V end was cut by 2 bases, the J end by 1 base, with 11 bases between. The CDR3 spans 15 residues. CDR3 loop: CASSILRDPNTEAFF. CDR3 coding DNA: TGTGCCAGTAGTATACTCAGGGATCCGAACACTGAAGCTTTCTTT.

The V and J genes are TRBV7-2 and TRBJ2-5, with 10 bases lining up with TRBD2. The CDR3 sequence is 15 residues long. V shed 5 bases, J shed 2 bases, and the junction held 5 bases outside the gene matches. The V gene's germline CDR1 is SGHTA and CDR2 FQGNSA. The CDR3 DNA reads as TGTGCCAGCAGCCCCGGGACTAGCGTACAAGAGACCCAGTACTTC. Its translation is CASSPGTSVQETQYF.

V is TRBV5-4 and J is TRBJ2-5; the D is unclear. CDR3 length equals 12 residues. The V end lost 3 bases, the J end lost 7 bases, and 10 bases lay between the germline ends. CDR1 SGHNT and CDR2 YYREEE come from the germline V gene (reference sequence). CDR3 loop: CASSYAAVTQYF. The CDR3 DNA reads TGTGCCAGCAGCTACGCCGCAGTGACCCAGTACTTC.

In this sample, this clone turned up once. V usage is TRBV28 and J usage is TRBJ1-4, with 11 bases matching TRBD1. The V segment lost 6 bases and the J segment 6 bases; nucleotides outside the gene matches: 9. Per the germline V gene, CDR1 is MDHEN and CDR2 is SYDVKM. This CDR3 spans 16 amino acids. The DNA of the CDR3 is TGTGCCAGCAGCCTAACTCCGGGACAGGGGGATGAAAAACTGTTTTTT. It translates to CASSLTPGQGDEKLFF. Supplemented by reference TRBV28 and TRBJ1-4, the full variable domain reads DVKVTQSSRYLVKRTGEKVFLECVQDMDHENMFWYRQDPGLGLRLIYFSYDVKMKEKGDIPEGYSVSREKKERFSLILESASTNQTSMYLCASSLTPGQGDEKLFFGSGTQLSVL.

The gene calls are TRBV28 and TRBJ1-5; 7 nucleotides agree with TRBD1. Trimming at V came to 7 bases and at J to 4 bases, leaving 4 bases not matched to a gene. This CDR3 region has 13 residues. The germline CDR1 and CDR2 sequences are MDHEN and SYDVKM. The CDR3 loop is CASNGQVNQPQHF. The CDR3 bases are TGTGCCAGCAACGGACAGGTTAATCAGCCCCAGCATTTT.

The chain carries TRBV21-1 and TRBJ1-4; the tabulated D call, TRBD1, remains unverified against the DNA. TRBV21-1 is recorded as a pseudogene. This CDR3 comprises 14 residues. CDR3 residues: CASSKGQDNEKLFF. The CDR3 nucleotides read TGTGCCAGCAGCAAAGGGCAGGATAATGAAAAACTGTTTTTT.

The chain has TRBV4-2 and TRBJ2-7, with 8 nucleotides matching TRBD1. Germline loops: CDR1 LGHNA, CDR2 YNFKEQ. The J segment lost 5 bases and the V segment lost 1 base, leaving 4 bases of the junction unmatched. The CDR3 contains 14 residues. The CDR3 reads CASSQGLTGDEQYF. The CDR3 nucleotides are TGTGCCAGCAGCCAAGGCCTGACAGGGGACGAGCAGTACTTC.

The rearrangement joins TRBV24-1 to TRBJ1-1; D not resolved. CDR1 is KGHDR, CDR2 SFDVKD, per germline. The length of the CDR3 is 15 residues. The V and J ends lost 4 bases and 1 base respectively, with 12 bases between them. The CDR3 loop reads CATSDTGPANTEAFF. The CDR3 coding sequence is TGTGCCACCAGTGACACTGGGCCAGCGAACACTGAAGCTTTCTTT.

The genes are TRBV6-6 and TRBJ2-1; D possibly corresponds to TRBD1 (5 bases). Germline V gene sequence: CDR1 MNHNY, CDR2 SVGAGI (reference sequence). With 7 bases removed from V and 7 bases from J, the gap between germline ends came to 11 bases. The CDR3 totals 12 residues. The CDR3 sequence: CASTDSLNEQFF. CDR3 nucleotide sequence: TGTGCCAGCACCGACAGCCTAAATGAGCAGTTCTTC.

This clone was seen at least ten times. This chain links TRBV3-1 (or the pseudogene TRBV3-2) with TRBJ2-3, with 8 nucleotides matching TRBD2. Trimming at V came to 4 bases and at J to 4 bases, leaving 10 bases not matched to a gene. Per the germline V gene, CDR1 is LGHDT and CDR2 is YNNKEL (reference sequence). The CDR3 covers 16 residues. CDR3 loop: CASSLRTSPEADTQYF. For the CDR3, the DNA is TGTGCCAGCAGCCTGAGGACTAGCCCGGAGGCAGATACGCAGTATTTT.

The CDR3 spells CASIPSGDTQYF. The CDR3 nucleotides read TGTGCCAGCATCCCGAGCGGGGATACGCAGTATTTT. The chain combines TRBV7-9 with TRBJ2-3; D possibly corresponds to TRBD2 (6 bases). Germline CDR1 and CDR2: SEHNR and FQNEAQ (reference sequence). CDR3 length equals 12 residues. V shed 7 bases and J shed 6 bases, with 11 bases lying between them.

The genes are TRBV28 and TRBJ2-7, with D perhaps matching TRBD1 (5 bases). CDR1 and CDR2 (germline): MDHEN, SYDVKM. The CDR3 has 13 amino acids. Trimming removed 2 bases from V and 5 bases from J, with 10 bases in between. CDR3 in amino acids: CASSLPGRHEQYF. DNA of the CDR3: TGTGCCAGCAGTTTACCAGGGCGTCACGAGCAGTACTTC.

V usage is TRBV7-9 and J usage is TRBJ1-2; TRBD1 is a possible D gene (5 bases). The CDR3 is 14 amino acids. Trimming pared 1 base from V and 2 bases from J, leaving 8 bases between. Germline V gives CDR1 SEHNR, CDR2 FQNEAQ (reference sequence). Written as DNA, the CDR3 is TGTGCCAGCAGCTTAGAAGCAGGGAACTATGGCTACACCTTC. Amino acid sequence: CASSLEAGNYGYTF.

This CDR3 reads CAWSGVRGNQPQHF. The CDR3 nucleotides are TGTGCCTGGAGTGGGGTACGGGGCAATCAGCCCCAGCATTTT. The chain joins TRBV30 to TRBJ1-5; D ambiguous. Germline V gives CDR1 GTSNPN, CDR2 SVGIG (reference sequence). The CDR3 has 14 amino acids. The V end lost 1 base, the J end lost 2 bases, and 9 bases lay between the germline ends.